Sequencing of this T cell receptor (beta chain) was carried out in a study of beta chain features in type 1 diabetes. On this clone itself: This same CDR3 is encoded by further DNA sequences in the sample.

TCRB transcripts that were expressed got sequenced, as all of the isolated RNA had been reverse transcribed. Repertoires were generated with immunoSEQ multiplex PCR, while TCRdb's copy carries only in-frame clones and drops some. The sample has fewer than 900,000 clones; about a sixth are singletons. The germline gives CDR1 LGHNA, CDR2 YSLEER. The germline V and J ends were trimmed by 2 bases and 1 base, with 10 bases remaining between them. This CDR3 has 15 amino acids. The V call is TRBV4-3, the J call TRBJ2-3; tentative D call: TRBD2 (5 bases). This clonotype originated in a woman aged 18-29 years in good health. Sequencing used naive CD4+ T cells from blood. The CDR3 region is CASSQLGRGTDTQYF. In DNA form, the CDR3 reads TGCGCCAGCAGCCAACTAGGGCGGGGCACAGATACGCAGTATTTT.